The entry below gives a single T cell receptor beta chain sequence along with its context. In the authors' workflow: For nucleated cells, counts were estimated from reference gene primer amplification. Data came from immunoSEQ multiplex PCR; TCRdb stores just in-frame clones and leaves some out. D and trimming were read from the DNA, whereas the V and J calls and clone size are those reported in that table. The sample consists of around 260,000 clones, more than 70% of them appearing once. CDR3 length equals 14 residues. Germline V gene sequence: CDR1 MDHEN, CDR2 SYDVKM. Deletions cut 7 bases from V and 4 bases from J, with 14 bases between. This record belongs to a study of blood T cell repertoires in COVID-19. Study summary: Samples of COVID-19 (acute and convalescent) were obtained from the United States, Italy and Spain. PBMCs, B-cell-depleted T cells, or T cells were the source of the cDNA or gDNA that made up the material.

This clonotype was sampled from a woman in her 50s with acute or convalescent COVID-19. The chain employs TRBV28 and TRBJ1-3, with a tentative D call TRBD1 (6 bases). Sequenced input: peripheral blood. CDR3 nucleotides: TGTGCCAGCAATCCTACAGGGTTGGGAAACACCATATATTTT. This sequence encodes CASNPTGLGNTIYF.